The clone carrying this T cell receptor (beta chain) was counted at least ten times. Its antigen remains unidentified. The record originates from a study of post-analysis software for immune sequencing data. Study-wide findings and caveats: When the samples were clustered directly with F measure, those that had been prepared in the same batch showed strong co-clustering. Comparison with controls showed significantly lower normalized Chao1 diversity in multiple sclerosis patients.

Each TCR beta cDNA library carried unique molecular identifiers. cDNA molecules numbering about 480,000 came from approximately 0.91 to 9.4 million T cells. TCRdb reanalysed the PCR reads using MiXCR and keeps one entry per CDR3 protein. The data contain hundreds of thousands of distinct CDR3 sequences, less than 35% of them seen just once; the ten biggest clones take up approximately 0.55%. This TCR came from a girl between 5 and 17 years old with multiple sclerosis. Sequencing used blood.

CDR3: CSARDDITESSYNEQFF. As DNA, the CDR3 is TGCAGTGCTAGAGACGATATCACAGAAAGCTCCTACAATGAGCAGTTCTTC. The rearrangement uses TRBV20-1 and TRBJ2-1; D unresolved. Germline V lookup: CDR1 DFQATT, CDR2 SNEGSKA (reference sequence). The CDR3 totals 17 residues. V was clipped by 0 bases and J by 0 bases, with 15 bases between them.